This TCR beta chain derives from a study of response to subunit inactivated influenza vaccine. Using its own MiXCR run on the RT-PCR reads, TCRdb lists one record per CDR3 protein. The sample has some 640,000 distinct CDR3 sequences; roughly 13% are singletons. In its sample, this clonotype was seen a few times. Its specificity is unknown. The study, taken as a whole, reports: The authors put forward the suggestion that each seasonal influenza vaccination may bring in only a limited number of new T cells.

Germline CDR1 is SGHDT and CDR2 is YYEEEE. V lost 3 bases to trimming and J lost 3 bases, with 9 bases between them. There are 13 residues in the CDR3. The V and J genes are TRBV5-6 and TRBJ1-2; no clear D gene. Sequencing was performed on PBMCs from blood, taken approximately 15 days before vaccination. This receptor was identified in a man in his fifties who received an inactivated influenza vaccine. This CDR3 reads CASSSGGDYGYTF. CDR3 nucleotides: TGTGCCAGCAGCTCAGGCGGGGACTATGGCTACACCTTC. Supplemented by reference TRBV5-6 and TRBJ1-2, the full variable domain reads DAGVTQSPTHLIKTRGQQVTLRCSPKSGHDTVSWYQQALGQGPQFIFQYYEEEERQRGNFPDRFSGHQFPNYSSELNVNALLLGDSALYLCASSSGGDYGYTFGSGTRLTVV.